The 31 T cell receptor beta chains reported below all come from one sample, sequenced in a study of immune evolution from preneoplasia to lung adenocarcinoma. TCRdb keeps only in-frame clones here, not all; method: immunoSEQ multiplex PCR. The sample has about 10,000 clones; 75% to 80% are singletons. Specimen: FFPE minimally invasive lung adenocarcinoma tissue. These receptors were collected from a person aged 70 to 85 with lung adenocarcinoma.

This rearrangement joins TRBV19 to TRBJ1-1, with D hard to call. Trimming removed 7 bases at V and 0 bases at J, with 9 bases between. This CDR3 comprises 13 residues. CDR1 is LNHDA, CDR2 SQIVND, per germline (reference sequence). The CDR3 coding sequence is TGTGCCAGTAACCACGGCCTGAACACTGAAGCTTTCTTT. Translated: CASNHGLNTEAFF.

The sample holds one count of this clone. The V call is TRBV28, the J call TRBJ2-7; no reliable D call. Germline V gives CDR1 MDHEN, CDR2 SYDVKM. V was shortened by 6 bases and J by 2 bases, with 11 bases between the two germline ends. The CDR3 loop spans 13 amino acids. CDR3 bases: TGTGCCAGCAGCCCGCCCAGTACCTACGAGCAGTACTTC. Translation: CASSPPSTYEQYF.

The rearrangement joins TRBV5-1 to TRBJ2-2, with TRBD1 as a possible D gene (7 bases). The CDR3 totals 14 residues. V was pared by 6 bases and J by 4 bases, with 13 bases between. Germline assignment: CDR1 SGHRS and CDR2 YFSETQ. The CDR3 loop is CASNLEGATGELFF. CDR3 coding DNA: TGCGCCAGCAATTTGGAGGGGGCCACCGGGGAGCTGTTTTTT.

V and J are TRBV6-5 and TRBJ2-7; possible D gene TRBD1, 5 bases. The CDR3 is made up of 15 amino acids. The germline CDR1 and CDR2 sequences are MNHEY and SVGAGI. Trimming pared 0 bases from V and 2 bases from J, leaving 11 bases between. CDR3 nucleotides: TGTGCCAGCAGTTACTCAGAGATAGGGGCCTACGAGCAGTACTTC. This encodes CASSYSEIGAYEQYF.

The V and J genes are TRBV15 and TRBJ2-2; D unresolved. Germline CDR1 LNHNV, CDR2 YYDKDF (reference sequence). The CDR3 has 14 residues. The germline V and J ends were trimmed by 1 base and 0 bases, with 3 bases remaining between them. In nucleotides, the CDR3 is TGTGCCACCAGCAGAGGACCGAACACCGGGGAGCTGTTTTTT. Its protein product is CATSRGPNTGELFF.

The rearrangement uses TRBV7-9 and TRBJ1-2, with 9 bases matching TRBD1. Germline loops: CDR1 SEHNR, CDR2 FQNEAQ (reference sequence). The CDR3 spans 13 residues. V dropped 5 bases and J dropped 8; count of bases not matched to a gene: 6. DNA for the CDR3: TGTGCCAGCAGCCCACAGGGGGCTCAAGGCTACACCTTC. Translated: CASSPQGAQGYTF.

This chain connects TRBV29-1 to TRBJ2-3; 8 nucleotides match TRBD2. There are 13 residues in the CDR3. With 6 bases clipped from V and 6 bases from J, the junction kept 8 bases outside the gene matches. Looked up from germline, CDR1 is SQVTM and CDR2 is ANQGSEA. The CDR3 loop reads CSVQGLVRDTQYF. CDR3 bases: TGCAGCGTCCAGGGACTAGTCAGGGATACGCAGTATTTT.

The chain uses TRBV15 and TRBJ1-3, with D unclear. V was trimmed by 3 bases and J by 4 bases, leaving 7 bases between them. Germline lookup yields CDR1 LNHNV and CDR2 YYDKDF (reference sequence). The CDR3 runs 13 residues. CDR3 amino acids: CATSSQTGNTIYF. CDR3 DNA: TGTGCCACCAGCAGCCAGACAGGAAACACCATATATTTT.

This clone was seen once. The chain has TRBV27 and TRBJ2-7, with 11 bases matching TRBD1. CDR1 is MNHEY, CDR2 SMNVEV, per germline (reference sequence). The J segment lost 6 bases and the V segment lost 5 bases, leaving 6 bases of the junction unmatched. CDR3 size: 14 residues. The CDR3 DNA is TGTGCCAGCAGTCCCGGGACAGGGGGGTCCGAGCAGTACTTC. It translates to CASSPGTGGSEQYF.

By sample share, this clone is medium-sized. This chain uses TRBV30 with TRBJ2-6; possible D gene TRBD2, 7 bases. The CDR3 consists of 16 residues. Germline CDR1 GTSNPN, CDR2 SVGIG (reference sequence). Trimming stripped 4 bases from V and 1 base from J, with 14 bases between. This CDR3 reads CAWTGGYGSGANVLTF. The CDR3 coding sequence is TGTGCCTGGACGGGGGGCTACGGGTCTGGGGCCAACGTCCTGACTTTC.

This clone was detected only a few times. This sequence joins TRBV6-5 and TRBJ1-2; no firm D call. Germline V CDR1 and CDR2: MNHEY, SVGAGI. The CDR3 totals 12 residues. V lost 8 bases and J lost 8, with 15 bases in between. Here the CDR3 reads CASGAWSRGYTF. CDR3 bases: TGTGCCAGCGGCGCATGGAGTCGGGGCTACACCTTC.

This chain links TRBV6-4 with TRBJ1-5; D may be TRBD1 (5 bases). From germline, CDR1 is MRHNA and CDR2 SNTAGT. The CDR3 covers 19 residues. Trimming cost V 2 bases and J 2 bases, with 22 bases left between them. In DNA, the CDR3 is TGTGCCAGCAGTGACCCTGCACGGGGCGGACACTTGGGCAATCAGCCCCAGCATTTT. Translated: CASSDPARGGHLGNQPQHF.

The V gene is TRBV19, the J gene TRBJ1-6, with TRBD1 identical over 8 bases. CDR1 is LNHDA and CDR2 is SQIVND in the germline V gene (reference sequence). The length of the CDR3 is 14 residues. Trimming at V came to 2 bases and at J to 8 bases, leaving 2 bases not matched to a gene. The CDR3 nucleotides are TGTGCCAGTAGTATAACAGGGGGGGATTCACCCCTCCACTTT. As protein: CASSITGGDSPLHF.

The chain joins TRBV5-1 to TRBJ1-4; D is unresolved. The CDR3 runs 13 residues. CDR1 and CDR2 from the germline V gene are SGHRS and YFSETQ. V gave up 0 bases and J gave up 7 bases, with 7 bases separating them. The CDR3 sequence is CASSLGGFEKLFF. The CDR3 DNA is TGCGCCAGCAGCTTGGGAGGGTTTGAAAAACTGTTTTTT.

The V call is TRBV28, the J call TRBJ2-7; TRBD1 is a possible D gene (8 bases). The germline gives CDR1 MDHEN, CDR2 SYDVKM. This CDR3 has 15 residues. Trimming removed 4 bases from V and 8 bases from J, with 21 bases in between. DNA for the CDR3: TGTGCCAGCAGTTCCCCACAGGGGGGACTACGAAAGCAGTACTTC. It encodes CASSSPQGGLRKQYF.

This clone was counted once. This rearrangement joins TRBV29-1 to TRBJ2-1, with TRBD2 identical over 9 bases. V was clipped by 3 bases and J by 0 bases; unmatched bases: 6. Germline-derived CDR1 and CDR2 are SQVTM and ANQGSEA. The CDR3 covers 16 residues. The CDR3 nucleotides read TGCAGCGTTGATCGCCTAGCGGGATTCTCCTACAATGAGCAGTTCTTC. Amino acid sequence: CSVDRLAGFSYNEQFF.

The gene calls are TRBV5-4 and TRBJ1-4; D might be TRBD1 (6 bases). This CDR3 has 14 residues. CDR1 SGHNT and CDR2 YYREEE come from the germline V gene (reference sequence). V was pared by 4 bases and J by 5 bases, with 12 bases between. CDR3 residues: CASSQGTGNEKLFF. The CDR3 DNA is TGTGCCAGCAGCCAGGGGACGGGAAATGAAAAACTGTTTTTT.

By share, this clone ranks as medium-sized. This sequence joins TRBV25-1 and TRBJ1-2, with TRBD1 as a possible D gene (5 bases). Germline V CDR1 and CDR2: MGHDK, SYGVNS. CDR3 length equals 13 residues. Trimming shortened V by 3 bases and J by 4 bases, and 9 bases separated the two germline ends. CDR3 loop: CASSEFGTYGYTF. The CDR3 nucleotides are TGTGCCAGCAGTGAGTTTGGGACCTATGGCTACACCTTC.

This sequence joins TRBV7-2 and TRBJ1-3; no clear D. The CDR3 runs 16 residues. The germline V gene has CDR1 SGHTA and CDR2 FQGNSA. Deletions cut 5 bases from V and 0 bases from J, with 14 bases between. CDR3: CASSTMGMSSGNTIYF. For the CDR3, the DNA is TGTGCCAGCAGCACAATGGGGATGAGCTCTGGAAACACCATATATTTT.

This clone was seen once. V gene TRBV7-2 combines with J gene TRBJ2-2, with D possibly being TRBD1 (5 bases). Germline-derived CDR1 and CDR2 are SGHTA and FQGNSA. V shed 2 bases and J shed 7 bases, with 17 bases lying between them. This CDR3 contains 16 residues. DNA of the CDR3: TGTGCCAGCAGCTTATTAGGGGTTGGGTCAATCGGGGAGCTGTTTTTT. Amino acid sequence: CASSLLGVGSIGELFF.

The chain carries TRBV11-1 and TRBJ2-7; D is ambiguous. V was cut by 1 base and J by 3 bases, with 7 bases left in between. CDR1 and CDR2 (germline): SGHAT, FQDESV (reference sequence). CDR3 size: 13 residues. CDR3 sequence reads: CASSLGSSYEQYF. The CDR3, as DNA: TGTGCCAGCAGCTTAGGCTCAAGCTACGAGCAGTACTTC.

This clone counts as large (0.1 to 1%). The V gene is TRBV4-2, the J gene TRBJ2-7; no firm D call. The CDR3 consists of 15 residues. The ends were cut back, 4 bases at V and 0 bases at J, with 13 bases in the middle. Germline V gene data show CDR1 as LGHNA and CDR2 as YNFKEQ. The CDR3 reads CASSRSRVVSYEQYF. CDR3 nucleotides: TGTGCCAGCAGCCGTAGCCGGGTTGTCTCCTACGAGCAGTACTTC.

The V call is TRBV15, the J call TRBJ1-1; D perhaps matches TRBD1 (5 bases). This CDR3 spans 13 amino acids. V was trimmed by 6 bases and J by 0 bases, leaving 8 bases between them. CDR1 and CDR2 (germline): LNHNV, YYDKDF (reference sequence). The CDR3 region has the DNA TGTGCCACCAGTCAACAGGTGAACACTGAAGCTTTCTTT. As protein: CATSQQVNTEAFF.

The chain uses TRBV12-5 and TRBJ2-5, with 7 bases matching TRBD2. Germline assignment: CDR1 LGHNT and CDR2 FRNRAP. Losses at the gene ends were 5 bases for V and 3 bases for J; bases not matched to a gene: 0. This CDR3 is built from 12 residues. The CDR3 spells CASGGGEETQYF. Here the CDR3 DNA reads TGTGCTAGTGGTGGGGGGGAAGAGACCCAGTACTTC.

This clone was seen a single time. This CDR3 is CASSLGQVGGGNQPQHF. As DNA, the CDR3 is TGCGCCAGCAGCCTCGGGCAGGTAGGTGGAGGCAATCAGCCCCAGCATTTT. The chain employs TRBV23-1 and TRBJ1-5; no clear D gene. TRBV23-1 is sorted into the ORF group, with uncertain function. Trimming took 6 bases from V and 2 from J, leaving 20 bases between them. The CDR3 is 17 amino acids.

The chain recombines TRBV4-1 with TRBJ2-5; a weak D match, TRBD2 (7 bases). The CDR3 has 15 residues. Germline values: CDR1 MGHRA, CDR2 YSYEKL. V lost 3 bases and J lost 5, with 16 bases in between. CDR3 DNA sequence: TGCGCCAGCAGCCACCCTGGGGGGGCTGGTGAGACCCAGTACTTC. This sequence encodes CASSHPGGAGETQYF.

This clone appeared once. The CDR3 is CSVRAGLEAYEQYF. DNA for the CDR3: TGCAGCGTCCGAGCGGGCCTGGAAGCCTACGAGCAGTACTTC. V usage is TRBV29-1 and J usage is TRBJ2-7; possibly TRBD2 for D (6 bases). V shed 6 bases and J shed 2 bases, with 17 bases lying between them. The CDR3 totals 14 residues. Germline-derived CDR1 and CDR2 are SQVTM and ANQGSEA.

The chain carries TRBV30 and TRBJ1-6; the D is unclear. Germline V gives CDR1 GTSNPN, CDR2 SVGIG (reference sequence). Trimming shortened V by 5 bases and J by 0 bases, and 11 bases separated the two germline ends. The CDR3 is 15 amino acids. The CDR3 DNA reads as TGTGCCTGGGAATCCCGGAGCTCCTATAATTCACCCCTCCACTTT. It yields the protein CAWESRSSYNSPLHF.

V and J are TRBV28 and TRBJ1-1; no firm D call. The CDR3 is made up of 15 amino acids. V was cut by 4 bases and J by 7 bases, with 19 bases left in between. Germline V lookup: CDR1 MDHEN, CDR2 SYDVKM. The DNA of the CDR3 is TGTGCCAGCAGTTCGGCGAACCGCCCTTCATATGAAGCTTTCTTT. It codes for CASSSANRPSYEAFF.

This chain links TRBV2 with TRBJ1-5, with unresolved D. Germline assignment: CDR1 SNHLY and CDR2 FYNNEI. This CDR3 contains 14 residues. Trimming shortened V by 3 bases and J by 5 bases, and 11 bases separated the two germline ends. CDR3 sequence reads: CASSDQMGDQPQHF. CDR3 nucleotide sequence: TGTGCCAGCAGTGATCAAATGGGTGATCAGCCCCAGCATTTT.

CDR3: CASRAGRGWEPQHF. The CDR3 DNA reads TGTGCCAGTAGGGCAGGCCGGGGGTGGGAGCCCCAGCATTTT. This chain uses TRBV19 with TRBJ1-5; tentatively, D is TRBD1 (5 bases). Trimming cost V 6 bases and J 8 bases, with 17 bases left between them. Germline V lookup: CDR1 LNHDA, CDR2 SQIVND (reference sequence). This CDR3 has 14 amino acids.